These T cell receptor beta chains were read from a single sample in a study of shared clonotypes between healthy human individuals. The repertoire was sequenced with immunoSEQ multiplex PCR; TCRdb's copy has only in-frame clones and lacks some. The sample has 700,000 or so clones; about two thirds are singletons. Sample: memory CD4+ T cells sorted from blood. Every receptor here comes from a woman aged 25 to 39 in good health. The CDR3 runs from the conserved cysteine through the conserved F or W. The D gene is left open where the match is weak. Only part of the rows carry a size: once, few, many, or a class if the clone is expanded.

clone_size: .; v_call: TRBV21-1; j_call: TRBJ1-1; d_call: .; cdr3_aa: CASSRGTEAFF; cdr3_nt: TGTGCCAGCAGCCGCGGCACTGAAGCTTTCTTT
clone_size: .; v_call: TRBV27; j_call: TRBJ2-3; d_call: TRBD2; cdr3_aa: CASSSTGGGMQYF; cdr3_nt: TGTGCCAGCAGTTCGACTGGGGGGGGGATGCAGTATTTT
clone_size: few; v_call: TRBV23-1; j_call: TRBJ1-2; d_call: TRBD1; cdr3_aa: CASFSGQYNYGYTF; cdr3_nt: TGCGCCAGCTTTTCGGGACAGTACAACTATGGCTACACCTTC
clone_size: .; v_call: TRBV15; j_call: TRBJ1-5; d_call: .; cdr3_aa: CATSGGTTGNQPQHF; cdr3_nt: TGTGCCACCAGCGGTGGCACGACGGGGAATCAGCCCCAGCATTTT
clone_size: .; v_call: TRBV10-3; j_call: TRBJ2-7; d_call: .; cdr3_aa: CAISGGGGAYEQYF; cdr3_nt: TGTGCCATCAGTGGTGGCGGAGGGGCCTACGAGCAGTACTTC
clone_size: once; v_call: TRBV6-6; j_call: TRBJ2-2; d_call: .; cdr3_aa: CASGYRDTGELFF; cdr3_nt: TGTGCCAGCGGTTACAGGGACACCGGGGAGCTGTTTTTT
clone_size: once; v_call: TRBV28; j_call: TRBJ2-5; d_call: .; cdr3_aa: CASRATGAGETQYF; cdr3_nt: TGTGCCAGCAGAGCTACCGGGGCGGGAGAGACCCAGTACTTC
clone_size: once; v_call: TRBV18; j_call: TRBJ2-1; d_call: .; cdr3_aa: CASSRDQSSGQFF; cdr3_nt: TGTGCCAGCTCAAGGGACCAAAGTTCGGGGCAGTTCTTC
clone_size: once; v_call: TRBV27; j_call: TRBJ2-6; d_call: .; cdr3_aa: CASSLLPTGANVLTF; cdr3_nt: TGTGCCAGCAGTTTACTCCCTACGGGGGCCAACGTCCTGACTTTC
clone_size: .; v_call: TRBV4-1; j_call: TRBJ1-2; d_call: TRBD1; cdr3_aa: CASSQDGQGGYGYTF; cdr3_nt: TGCGCCAGCAGCCAAGATGGACAGGGAGGCTATGGCTACACCTTC
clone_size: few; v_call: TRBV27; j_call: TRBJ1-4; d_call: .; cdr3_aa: CASSLWGSVNEKLFF; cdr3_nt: TGTGCCAGCAGTTTATGGGGGAGTGTCAATGAAAAACTGTTTTTT
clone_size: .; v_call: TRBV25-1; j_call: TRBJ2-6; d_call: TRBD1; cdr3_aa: CASSRGQKSSGANVLTF; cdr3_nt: TGTGCCAGCAGTAGGGGACAGAAATCCTCTGGGGCCAACGTCCTGACTTTC
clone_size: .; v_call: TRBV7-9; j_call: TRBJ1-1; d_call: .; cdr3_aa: CASSLENAEAFF; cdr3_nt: TGTGCCAGCAGCTTGGAAAACGCTGAAGCTTTCTTT
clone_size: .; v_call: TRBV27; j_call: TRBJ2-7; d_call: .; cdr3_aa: CASSQHLKSEQYF; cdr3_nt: TGTGCCAGCAGTCAACACCTAAAAAGCGAGCAGTACTTC
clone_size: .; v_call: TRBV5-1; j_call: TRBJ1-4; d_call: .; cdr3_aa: CASSLTGGYVEKLFF; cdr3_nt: TGCGCCAGCAGCTTGACGGGGGGGTATGTTGAAAAACTGTTTTTT